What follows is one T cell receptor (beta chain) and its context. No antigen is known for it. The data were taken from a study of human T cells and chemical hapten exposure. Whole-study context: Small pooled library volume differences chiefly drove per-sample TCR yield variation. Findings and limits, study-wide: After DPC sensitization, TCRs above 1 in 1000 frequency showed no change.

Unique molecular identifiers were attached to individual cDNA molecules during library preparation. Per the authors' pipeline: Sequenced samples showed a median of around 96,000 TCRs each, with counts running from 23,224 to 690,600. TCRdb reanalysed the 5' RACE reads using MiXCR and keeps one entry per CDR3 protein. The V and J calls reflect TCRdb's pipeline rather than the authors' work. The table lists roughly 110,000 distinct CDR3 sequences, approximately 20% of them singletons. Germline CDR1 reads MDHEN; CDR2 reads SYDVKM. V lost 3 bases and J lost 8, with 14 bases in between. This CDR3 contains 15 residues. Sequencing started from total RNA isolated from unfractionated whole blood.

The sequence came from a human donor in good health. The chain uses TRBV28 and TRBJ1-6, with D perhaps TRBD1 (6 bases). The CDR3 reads CASSLGGGDDSPLHF. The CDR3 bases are TGTGCCAGCAGTTTGGGAGGGGGAGATGATTCACCCCTCCACTTT.